This passage covers 5 T cell receptor beta chains from one sample sequenced in a study of T cells of healthy individuals. Via MiXCR, TCRdb re-called the 5' RACE reads, giving one row per CDR3 protein. The repertoire holds more than 60,000 distinct CDR3 sequences, with 15% to 20% as singletons. These receptors originate from a human donor in good health.

This clonotype has just a few counts. The V call is TRBV5-1, the J call TRBJ2-1; TRBD2 matches at 14 bases. The germline V gene has CDR1 SGHRS and CDR2 YFSETQ. CDR3 length equals 15 residues. The ends lost 3 bases at V and 7 bases at J; junction bases unmatched: 3. CDR3 nucleotide sequence: TGCGCCAGCAGCTCGACTAGCGGGAGGGGGAATGAGCAGTTCTTC. Encoded protein: CASSSTSGRGNEQFF.

This clonotype was picked up many times. The DNA of the CDR3 is TGTGCCAGCAGGGATAATGGGGAAACTAATGAAAAACTGTTTTTT. Protein sequence: CASRDNGETNEKLFF. The chain has TRBV5-4 and TRBJ1-4; no definite D call. CDR1 and CDR2 (germline): SGHNT, YYREEE (reference sequence). The CDR3 totals 15 residues. V dropped 5 bases and J dropped 1 base, with 12 bases sitting between them.

The chain couples TRBV6-2 or TRBV6-3 to TRBJ2-2; D not certain. The CDR3 contains 13 residues. The germline gives CDR1 MNHEY, CDR2 SVGEGT. Trimming removed 5 bases from V and 6 bases from J, with 10 bases in between. CDR3 sequence reads: CASSGVLAGELFF. DNA of the CDR3: TGTGCCAGCAGTGGCGTTCTCGCCGGGGAGCTGTTTTTT.

This clonotype was counted ten times or more. The chain uses TRBV2 and TRBJ2-5, with D perhaps matching TRBD2 (5 bases). The length of the CDR3 is 13 residues. V was shortened by 5 bases and J by 5 bases, with 12 bases between the two germline ends. Germline CDR1 SNHLY, CDR2 FYNNEI. The CDR3 here is CASSWNRRETQYF. CDR3 sequence (DNA): TGTGCCAGCAGTTGGAACCGGAGGGAGACCCAGTACTTC.

A few counts support this clonotype. This chain uses TRBV6-6 with TRBJ2-5, with a possible D match to TRBD2 (6 bases). The CDR3 sequence is 16 residues long. V gave up 0 bases and J gave up 2 bases, with 13 bases separating them. CDR1 and CDR2 from the germline V gene are MNHNY and SVGAGI (reference sequence). This chain's CDR3 is CASSYSTRGGQETQYF. CDR3 in DNA: TGTGCCAGCAGTTACTCGACTAGGGGAGGTCAAGAGACCCAGTACTTC.